What follows describes a single T cell receptor beta chain. This sample was taken from a study of blood T cell repertoires in COVID-19. Study-wide background: The samples span acute and convalescent COVID-19 from the United States, Italy and Spain.

From germline, CDR1 is MDHEN and CDR2 SYDVKM. The trim removed 6 bases at V and 5 bases at J, leaving 8 bases unmatched. This CDR3 spans 15 amino acids. Some clones are missing from TCRdb's copy, which holds only in-frame ones; the method was immunoSEQ multiplex PCR. Found here are fewer than 40,000 clones, around 87% of them singletons; the top ten hold 1.5% to 1.9%. This receptor was obtained from a man in his 60s with active COVID-19. Sequencing input: peripheral blood. This chain connects TRBV28 to TRBJ1-4; 8 bases match TRBD1. Written as DNA, the CDR3 is TGTGCCAGCAGCACCCTTTGGACAGGGAATGAAAAACTGTTTTTT. Its translation: CASSTLWTGNEKLFF.